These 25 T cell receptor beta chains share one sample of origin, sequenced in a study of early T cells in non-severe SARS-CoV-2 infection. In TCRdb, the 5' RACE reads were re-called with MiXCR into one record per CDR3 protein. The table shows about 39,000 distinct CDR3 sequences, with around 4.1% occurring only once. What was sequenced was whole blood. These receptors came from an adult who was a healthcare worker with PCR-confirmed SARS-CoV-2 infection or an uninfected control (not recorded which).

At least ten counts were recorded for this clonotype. The CDR3 DNA follows: TGCAGCGTTCGCGAGGGGCCTAATCAGCCCCAGCATTTT. This translates into CSVREGPNQPQHF. The chain employs TRBV29-1 and TRBJ1-5, with D maybe TRBD1 (5 bases). Looked up from germline, CDR1 is SQVTM and CDR2 is ANQGSEA. Between the trimmed V and J ends, which lost 5 bases and 4 bases, there was a span of 12 bases. The CDR3 length is 13 residues.

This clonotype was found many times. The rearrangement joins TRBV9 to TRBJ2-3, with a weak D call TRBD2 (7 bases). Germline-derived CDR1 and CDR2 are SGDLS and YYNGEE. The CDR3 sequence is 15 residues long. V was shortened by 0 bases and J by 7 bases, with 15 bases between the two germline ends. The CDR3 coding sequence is TGTGCCAGCAGCGTAGATTTAGGGGGAGGGAATACGCAGTATTTT. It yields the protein CASSVDLGGGNTQYF. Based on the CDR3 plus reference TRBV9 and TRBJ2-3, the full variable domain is DSGVTQTPKHLITATGQRVTLRCSPRSGDLSVYWYQQSLDQGLQFLIQYYNGEERAKGNILERFSAQQFPDLHSELNLSSLELGDSALYFCASSVDLGGGNTQYFGPGTRLTVL.

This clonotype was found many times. Here the CDR3 DNA reads TGCGCCAGCAGCTTGGCCGCCAGGGTCGGTTCACCCCTCCACTTT. This translates into CASSLAARVGSPLHF. V gene TRBV5-1 combines with J gene TRBJ1-6, with D maybe TRBD1 (5 bases). Looked up from germline, CDR1 is SGHRS and CDR2 is YFSETQ. V lost 0 bases, J lost 9 bases, and 13 bases lay in between. The CDR3 is 15 residues long.

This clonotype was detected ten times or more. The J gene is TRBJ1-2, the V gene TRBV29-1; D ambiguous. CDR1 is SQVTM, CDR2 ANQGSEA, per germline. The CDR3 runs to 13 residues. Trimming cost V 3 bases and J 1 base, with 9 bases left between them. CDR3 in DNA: TGCAGCGTTGATTCGGGATATAACTATGGCTACACCTTC. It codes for CSVDSGYNYGYTF.

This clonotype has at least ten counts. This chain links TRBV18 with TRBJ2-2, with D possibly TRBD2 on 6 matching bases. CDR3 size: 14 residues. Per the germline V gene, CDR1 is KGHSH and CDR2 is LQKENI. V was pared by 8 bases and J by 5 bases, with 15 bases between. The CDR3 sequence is CASTAGLGTGELFF. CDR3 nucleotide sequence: TGTGCCAGCACTGCGGGGCTTGGGACCGGGGAGCTGTTTTTT.

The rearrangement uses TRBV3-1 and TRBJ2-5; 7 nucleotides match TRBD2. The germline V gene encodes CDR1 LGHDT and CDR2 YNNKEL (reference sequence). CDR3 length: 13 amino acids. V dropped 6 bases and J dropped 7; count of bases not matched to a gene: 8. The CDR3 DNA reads TGTGCCAGCAGTCGTAGCGGGTTCGGGACCCAGTACTTC. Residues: CASSRSGFGTQYF.

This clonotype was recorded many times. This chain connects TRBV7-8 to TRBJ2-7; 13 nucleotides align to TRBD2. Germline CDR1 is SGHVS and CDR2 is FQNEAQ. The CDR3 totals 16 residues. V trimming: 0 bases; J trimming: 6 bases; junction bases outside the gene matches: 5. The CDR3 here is CASSLALGLAGAEQYF. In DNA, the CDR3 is TGTGCCAGCAGCTTAGCGTTAGGACTAGCGGGAGCCGAGCAGTACTTC.

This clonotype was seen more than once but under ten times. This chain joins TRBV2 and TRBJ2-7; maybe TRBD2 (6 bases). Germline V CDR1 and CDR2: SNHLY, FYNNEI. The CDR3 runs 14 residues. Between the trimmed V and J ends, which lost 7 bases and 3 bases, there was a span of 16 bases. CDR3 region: CASTLSDGGYEQYF. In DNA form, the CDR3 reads TGTGCCAGCACCCTGTCGGACGGGGGCTACGAGCAGTACTTC.

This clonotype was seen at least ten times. The CDR3 region has the DNA TGTGCCAGCAGCCTACAAGGGGCTGGGGCCAACGTCCTGACTTTC. Translating it yields CASSLQGAGANVLTF. The gene calls are TRBV7-9 and TRBJ2-6; tentatively, D is TRBD1 (5 bases). The V gene's germline CDR1 is SEHNR and CDR2 FQNEAQ (reference sequence). The V gene lost 5 bases and the J gene lost 2 bases, with 10 bases spanning the gap. This CDR3 is built from 15 residues.

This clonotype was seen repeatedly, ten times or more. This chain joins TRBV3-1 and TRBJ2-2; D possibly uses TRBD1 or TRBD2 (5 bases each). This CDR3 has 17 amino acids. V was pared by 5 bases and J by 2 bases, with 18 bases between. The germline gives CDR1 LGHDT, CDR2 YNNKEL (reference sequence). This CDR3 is CASSAGTYLFNTGELFF. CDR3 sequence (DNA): TGTGCCAGCAGCGCCGGGACCTATCTATTTAACACCGGGGAGCTGTTTTTT.

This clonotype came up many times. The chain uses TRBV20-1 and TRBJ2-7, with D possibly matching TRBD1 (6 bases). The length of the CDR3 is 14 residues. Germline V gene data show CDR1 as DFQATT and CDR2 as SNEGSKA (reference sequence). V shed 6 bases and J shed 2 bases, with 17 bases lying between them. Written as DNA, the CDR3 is TGCAGTGCGACCCTCAGGGGCCCAGCCTACGAGCAGTACTTC. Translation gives CSATLRGPAYEQYF.

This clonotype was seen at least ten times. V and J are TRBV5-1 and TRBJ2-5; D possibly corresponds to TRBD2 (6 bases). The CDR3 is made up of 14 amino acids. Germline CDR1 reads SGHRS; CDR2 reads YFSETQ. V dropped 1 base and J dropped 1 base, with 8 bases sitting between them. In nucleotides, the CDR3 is TGCGCCAGCAGCTTGTTGCGGGGCCAAGAGACCCAGTACTTC. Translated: CASSLLRGQETQYF.

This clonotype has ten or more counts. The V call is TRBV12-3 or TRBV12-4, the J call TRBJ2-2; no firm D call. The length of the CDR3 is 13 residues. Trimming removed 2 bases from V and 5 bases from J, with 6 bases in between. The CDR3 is CASSLTRTGELFF. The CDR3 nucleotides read TGTGCCAGCAGTTTAACGCGTACCGGGGAGCTGTTTTTT.

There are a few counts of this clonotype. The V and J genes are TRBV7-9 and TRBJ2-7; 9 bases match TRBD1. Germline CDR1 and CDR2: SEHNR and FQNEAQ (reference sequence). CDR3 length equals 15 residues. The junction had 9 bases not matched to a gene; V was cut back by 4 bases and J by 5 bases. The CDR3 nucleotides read TGTGCCAGCAGCTCGAAGGGGACAGGGATCAACGAGCAGTACTTC. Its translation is CASSSKGTGINEQYF. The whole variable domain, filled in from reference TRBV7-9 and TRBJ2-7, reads DTGVSQNPRHKITKRGQNVTFRCDPISEHNRLYWYRQTLGQGPEFLTYFQNEAQLEKSRLLSDRFSAERPKGSFSTLEIQRTEQGDSAMYLCASSSKGTGINEQYFGPGTRLTVT.

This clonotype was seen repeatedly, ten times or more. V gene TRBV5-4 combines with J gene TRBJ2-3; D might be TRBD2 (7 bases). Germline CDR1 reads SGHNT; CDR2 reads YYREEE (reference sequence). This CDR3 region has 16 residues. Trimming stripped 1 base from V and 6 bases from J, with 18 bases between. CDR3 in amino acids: CASSLNRGASGDTQYF. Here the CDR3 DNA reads TGTGCCAGCAGCTTGAACCGGGGGGCCAGTGGGGATACGCAGTATTTT.

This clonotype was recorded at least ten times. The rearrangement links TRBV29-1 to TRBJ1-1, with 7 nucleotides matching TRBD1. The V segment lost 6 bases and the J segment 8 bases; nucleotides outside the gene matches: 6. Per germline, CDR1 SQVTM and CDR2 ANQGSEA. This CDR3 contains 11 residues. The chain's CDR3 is CSVRQGPEAFF. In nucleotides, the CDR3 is TGCAGCGTCAGACAGGGACCCGAAGCTTTCTTT.

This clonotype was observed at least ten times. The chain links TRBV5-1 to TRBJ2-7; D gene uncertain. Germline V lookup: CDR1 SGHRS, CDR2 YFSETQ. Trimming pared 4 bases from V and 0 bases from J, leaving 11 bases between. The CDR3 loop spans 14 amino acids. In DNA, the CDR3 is TGCGCCAGCAGCCCCGACTCGACCTCCTACGAGCAGTACTTC. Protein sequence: CASSPDSTSYEQYF.

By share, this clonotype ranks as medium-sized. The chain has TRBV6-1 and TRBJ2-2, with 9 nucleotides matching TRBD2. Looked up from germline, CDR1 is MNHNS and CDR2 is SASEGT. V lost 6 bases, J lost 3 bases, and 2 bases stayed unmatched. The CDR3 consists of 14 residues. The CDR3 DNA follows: TGTGCCAGCAGGGCGGGAGGGGACACCGGGGAGCTGTTTTTT. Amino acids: CASRAGGDTGELFF.

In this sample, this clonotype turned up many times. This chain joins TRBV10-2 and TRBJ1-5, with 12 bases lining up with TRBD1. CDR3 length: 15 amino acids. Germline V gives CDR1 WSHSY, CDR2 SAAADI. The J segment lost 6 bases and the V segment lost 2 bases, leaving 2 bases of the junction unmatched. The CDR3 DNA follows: TGCGCCAGCAGTGAGGGGACAGGGGGCGGTCAGCCCCAGCATTTT. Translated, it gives CASSEGTGGGQPQHF.

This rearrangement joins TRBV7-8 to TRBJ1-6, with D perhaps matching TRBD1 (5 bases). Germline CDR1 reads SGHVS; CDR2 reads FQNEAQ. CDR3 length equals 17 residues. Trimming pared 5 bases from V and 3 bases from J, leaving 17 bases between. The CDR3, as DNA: TGTGCCAGCAGCCCGAGACCGGGGCCAAACTATAATTCACCCCTCCACTTT. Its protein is CASSPRPGPNYNSPLHF. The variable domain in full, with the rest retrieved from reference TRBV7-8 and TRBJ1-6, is GAGVSQSPRYKVAKRGQDVALRCDPISGHVSLFWYQQALGQGPEFLTYFQNEAQLDKSGLPSDRFFAERPEGSVSTLKIQRTQQEDSAVYLCASSPRPGPNYNSPLHFGNGTRLTVT.

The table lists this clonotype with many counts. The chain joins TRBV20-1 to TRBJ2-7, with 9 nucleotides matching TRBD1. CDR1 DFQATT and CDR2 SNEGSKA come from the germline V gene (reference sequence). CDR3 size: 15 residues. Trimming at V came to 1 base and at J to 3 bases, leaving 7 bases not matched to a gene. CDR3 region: CSARGATGGLYEQYF. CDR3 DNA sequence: TGCAGTGCTAGAGGGGCGACAGGGGGTCTCTACGAGCAGTACTTC.

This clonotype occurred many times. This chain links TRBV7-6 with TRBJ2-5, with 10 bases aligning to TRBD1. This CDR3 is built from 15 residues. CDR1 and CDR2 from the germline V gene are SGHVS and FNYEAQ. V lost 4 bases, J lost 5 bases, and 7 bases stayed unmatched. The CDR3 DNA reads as TGTGCCAGCAGCTCGAAGACAGGGGGCCATGAGACCCAGTACTTC. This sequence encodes CASSSKTGGHETQYF.

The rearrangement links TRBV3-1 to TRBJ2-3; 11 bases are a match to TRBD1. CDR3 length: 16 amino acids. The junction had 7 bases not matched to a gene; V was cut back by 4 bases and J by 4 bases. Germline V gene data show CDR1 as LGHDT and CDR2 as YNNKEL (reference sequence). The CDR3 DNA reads TGTGCCAGCAGCCTCCGGACAGGGGGCGTCTCAGATACGCAGTATTTT. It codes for CASSLRTGGVSDTQYF.

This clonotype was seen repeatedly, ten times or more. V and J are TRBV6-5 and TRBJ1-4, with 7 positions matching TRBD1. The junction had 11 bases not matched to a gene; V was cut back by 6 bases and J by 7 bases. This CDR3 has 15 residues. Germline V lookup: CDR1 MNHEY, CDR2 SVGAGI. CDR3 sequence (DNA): TGTGCCAGCAGCCAGAACAGGGGCCCCAGTGAAAAACTGTTTTTT. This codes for CASSQNRGPSEKLFF.

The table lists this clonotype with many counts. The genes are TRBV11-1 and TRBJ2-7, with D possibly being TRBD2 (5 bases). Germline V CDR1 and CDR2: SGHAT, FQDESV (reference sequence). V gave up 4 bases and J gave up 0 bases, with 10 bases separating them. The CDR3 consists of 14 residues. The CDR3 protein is CASSSLGSSYEQYF. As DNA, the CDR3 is TGTGCCAGCAGCTCTTTGGGGAGCTCCTACGAGCAGTACTTC. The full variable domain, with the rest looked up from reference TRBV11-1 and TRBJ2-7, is EAEVAQSPRYKITEKSQAVAFWCDPISGHATLYWYRQILGQGPELLVQFQDESVVDDSQLPKDRFSAERLKGVDSTLKIQPAELGDSAMYLCASSSLGSSYEQYFGPGTRLTVT.